This T cell receptor (beta chain) was recorded in a study of metastatic and nonmetastatic thyroid tumors. As for the study in general: Malignant thyroid and benign thyroid patients provided blood and tumor or nodule tissue whose repertoires were compared.

Findings of the study overall: For both blood and tumor, malignant thyroid tumors reportedly showed significantly higher TCR beta diversity than benign nodules did.

The authors' processing: Differences in CDR3 between clinicopathological groups were drawn on to build a classifier intended to discriminate distant-metastatic papillary thyroid cancer patients. TCRdb reassembled clones from the PCR reads with MiXCR. These V and J calls derive from TCRdb rather than the authors' analysis. The table includes roughly 14,000 clones, over 25% detected once. Nobody among the patients had been given any treatment before thyroid surgery. In germline, CDR1 is MGHDK, CDR2 SYGVNS. The CDR3 extends over 13 amino acids. V was clipped by 6 bases and J by 7 bases, with 10 bases between them. This clone has more than one count but fewer than ten. What it recognizes is unknown.

The receptor was derived from a female donor with papillary thyroid cancer or a benign thyroid nodule (not recorded which). Some clones in this sample may be carry-over from other donors' samples. This chain connects TRBV25-1 to TRBJ1-6, with D perhaps matching TRBD1 (6 bases). The sequencing sample was made of tumor tissue. The CDR3 sequence: CASRGQSNSPLHF. CDR3 nucleotide sequence: TGTGCCAGCAGAGGACAGTCAAATTCACCCCTCCACTTT. The full variable domain, rest sourced from reference TRBV25-1 and TRBJ1-6, is EADIYQTPRYLVIGTGKKITLECSQTMGHDKMYWYQQDPGMELHLIHYSYGVNSTEKGDLSSESTVSRIRTEHFPLTLESARPSHTSQYLCASRGQSNSPLHFGNGTRLTVT.